This T cell receptor beta chain was profiled in a study of T cell responses to AZD1222 COVID-19 vaccine. General study findings and limits: It should be noted that donors were predominantly white British and more often female, and clonal diversity was possibly underestimated. CD4 TCRs covered the whole spike, strongest at regions 160-218 and 743-854.

Produced via immunoSEQ multiplex PCR; TCRdb's table is partial and in-frame only. The sample lists approximately 120,000 clones; around 92% were seen once. Trimming pared 0 bases from V and 4 bases from J, leaving 6 bases between. Germline V gene data show CDR1 as MNHNS and CDR2 as SASEGT. This CDR3 is built from 13 residues. With regard to this clone: Its antigen remains unidentified.

This sequence joins TRBV6-1 and TRBJ1-2; D gene unclear. This material consisted of peripheral blood, taken on day 0 of AZD1222 vaccination. The sequence was obtained from an adult in good health. CDR3 region: CASSEAPSYGYTF. The CDR3 DNA reads as TGTGCCAGCAGTGAAGCGCCCAGCTATGGCTACACCTTC.